Listed below are T cell receptor beta chains from one sample, sequenced in a study of blood T cell repertoires in COVID-19. Profiled with immunoSEQ multiplex PCR; TCRdb holds only in-frame clones, not every one. The table has 350,000 to 450,000 clones, approximately 91% seen once; the top ten hold 1.4% to 1.5%. The material sequenced was PBMCs or T cells enriched from blood (not recorded which). The receptors were gathered from a woman between 18 and 29 years old who had been exposed to COVID-19. CDR3s include the opening cysteine and the closing phenylalanine or tryptophan. The order of the fields is V gene, J gene, clone size, D gene, CDR3 protein, CDR3 DNA. The D gene is left open where the match is weak. Clone size is shown for a subset of rows, as once, few, many or a class of expanded clone.

v_call: TRBV15
j_call: TRBJ1-1
clone_size: -
d_call: TRBD1
cdr3_aa: CATSWDRGLNTEAFF
cdr3_nt: TGTGCCACCAGCTGGGACAGGGGCCTGAACACTGAAGCTTTCTTT

v_call: TRBV30
j_call: TRBJ1-2
clone_size: once
d_call: -
cdr3_aa: CASISLGADYGYTF
cdr3_nt: TGTGCCTCGATTAGTTTGGGAGCAGACTATGGCTACACCTTC

v_call: TRBV5-1
j_call: TRBJ1-2
clone_size: -
d_call: TRBD1
cdr3_aa: CASSLAWTGGYGYTF
cdr3_nt: TGCGCCAGCAGCTTGGCTTGGACAGGGGGCTATGGCTACACCTTC

v_call: TRBV24-1
j_call: TRBJ1-1
clone_size: -
d_call: -
cdr3_aa: CATSDHGQPNTEAFF
cdr3_nt: TGTGCCACCAGTGACCATGGACAGCCCAACACTGAAGCTTTCTTT

v_call: TRBV3-1/TRBV3-2
j_call: TRBJ2-7
clone_size: -
d_call: TRBD1
cdr3_aa: CASSQRQGHSYEQYF
cdr3_nt: TGTGCCAGCAGCCAGCGACAGGGTCACTCCTACGAGCAGTACTTC

v_call: TRBV7-2
j_call: TRBJ1-5
clone_size: once
d_call: -
cdr3_aa: CASSLQQGNNQPQHF
cdr3_nt: TGTGCCAGCAGCTTACAACAGGGAAACAATCAGCCCCAGCATTTT

v_call: TRBV2
j_call: TRBJ1-1
clone_size: -
d_call: -
cdr3_aa: CASSAVQGYTEAFF
cdr3_nt: TGTGCCAGCAGTGCCGTTCAGGGTTATACTGAAGCTTTCTTT

v_call: TRBV5-1
j_call: TRBJ2-3
clone_size: -
d_call: TRBD1
cdr3_aa: CASSSTGTVTDTQYF
cdr3_nt: TGCGCCAGCAGCTCGACAGGGACAGTCACAGATACGCAGTATTTT

v_call: TRBV5-1
j_call: TRBJ1-3
clone_size: -
d_call: -
cdr3_aa: CASSLGRGPSSGNTIYF
cdr3_nt: TGCGCCAGCAGCTTGGGTCGGGGTCCGAGCTCTGGAAACACCATATATTTT

v_call: TRBV18
j_call: TRBJ2-1
clone_size: once
d_call: TRBD2
cdr3_aa: CASSPPPGLAGYNEQFF
cdr3_nt: TGTGCCAGCTCACCACCGCCGGGACTAGCGGGATACAATGAGCAGTTCTTC

v_call: TRBV28
j_call: TRBJ2-1
clone_size: -
d_call: TRBD2
cdr3_aa: CASSGGGSSYNEQFF
cdr3_nt: TGTGCCAGCAGTGGGGGGGGGAGCTCCTACAATGAGCAGTTCTTC

v_call: TRBV19
j_call: TRBJ2-2
clone_size: few
d_call: TRBD1
cdr3_aa: CASSTPPMDRGQRELFF
cdr3_nt: TGTGCCAGTAGTACCCCCCCGATGGACAGGGGGCAGCGGGAGCTGTTTTTT

v_call: TRBV7-2
j_call: TRBJ1-6
clone_size: -
d_call: TRBD1
cdr3_aa: CASSPGQGPTIRHF
cdr3_nt: TGTGCCAGCAGCCCCGGACAGGGGCCGACAATTCGCCACTTT

v_call: TRBV13
j_call: TRBJ2-5
clone_size: -
d_call: -
cdr3_aa: CASSLEAFVTNQETQYF
cdr3_nt: TGTGCCAGCAGCTTAGAGGCGTTTGTGACAAACCAAGAGACCCAGTACTTC

v_call: TRBV7-2
j_call: TRBJ2-3
clone_size: -
d_call: TRBD2
cdr3_aa: CASSLAPLVLLAGDIDTQYF
cdr3_nt: TGTGCCAGCAGCTTAGCACCCCTCGTACTACTAGCGGGAGACATAGATACGCAGTATTTT

v_call: TRBV5-6
j_call: TRBJ2-1
clone_size: -
d_call: -
cdr3_aa: CASSFGGDNEQFF
cdr3_nt: TGTGCCAGCAGCTTCGGCGGTGACAATGAGCAGTTCTTC

v_call: TRBV3-1/TRBV3-2
j_call: TRBJ1-1
clone_size: few
d_call: -
cdr3_aa: CASSQMGLEAFF
cdr3_nt: TGTGCCAGCAGCCAAATGGGGCTTGAAGCTTTCTTT

v_call: TRBV7-2
j_call: TRBJ1-4
clone_size: -
d_call: -
cdr3_aa: CATKGGTTNEKLFF
cdr3_nt: TGTGCCACCAAGGGGGGGACAACTAATGAAAAACTGTTTTTT